This entry lists 14 T cell receptor beta chains sequenced from one sample in a study of identifying expanded T cells in peripheral blood. TCRdb's copy holds only in-frame clones and misses some; the assay was immunoSEQ multiplex PCR. The table has about 110,000 clones, about 87% seen once. Specimen: blood. These TCRs come from a person aged 18 to 70 in good health.

This clone appeared a single time. The rearrangement joins TRBV19 to TRBJ2-2; D is unresolved. CDR1 is LNHDA and CDR2 is SQIVND in the germline V gene (reference sequence). Trimming took 4 bases from V and 8 from J, leaving 8 bases between them. This CDR3 is 12 amino acids long. The CDR3 loop reads CASSTTTGELFF. The CDR3 nucleotides are TGTGCCAGTAGTACGACGACGGGGGAGCTGTTTTTT.

The gene calls are TRBV7-9 and TRBJ1-2; 7 nucleotides agree with TRBD1. The CDR3 consists of 13 residues. Germline lookup yields CDR1 SEHNR and CDR2 FQNEAQ (reference sequence). Losses at the gene ends were 7 bases for V and 7 bases for J; bases not matched to a gene: 9. The CDR3 region is CASNQGQFFGYTF. As DNA, the CDR3 is TGTGCCAGCAACCAGGGACAGTTTTTTGGCTACACCTTC.

About this clone itself: Other DNA sequences in this sample translate to the same CDR3. This chain links TRBV4-1 with TRBJ2-7; 10 positions agree with TRBD2. CDR1 and CDR2 (germline): MGHRA, YSYEKL. The CDR3 contains 16 residues. Trimming removed 0 bases from V and 2 bases from J; junction bases left unmatched: 4. The CDR3 coding sequence is TGCGCCAGCAGCCAAGATGGAGCGGGAGGGCCCTACGAGCAGTACTTC. Translation: CASSQDGAGGPYEQYF.

The chain employs TRBV18 and TRBJ2-5; D gene uncertain. Trimming left V 0 bases short and J 1 base short, with 3 bases between. CDR3 size: 13 residues. Per germline, CDR1 KGHSH and CDR2 LQKENI. CDR3 sequence (DNA): TGTGCCAGCTCACCACCCGTCCAAGAGACCCAGTACTTC. Amino acid sequence: CASSPPVQETQYF.

This chain links TRBV5-1 with TRBJ1-6, with 7 bases fitting TRBD1. The CDR3 consists of 16 residues. Germline loops: CDR1 SGHRS, CDR2 YFSETQ. Trimming at V came to 0 bases and at J to 8 bases, leaving 8 bases not matched to a gene. The CDR3 nucleotides read TGCGCCAGCAGCTTGGCCCCGGAACAGGGGTATTCACCCCTCCACTTT. Its translation is CASSLAPEQGYSPLHF.

The gene calls are TRBV19 and TRBJ2-7; D possibly corresponds to TRBD1 (7 bases). Germline CDR1 is LNHDA and CDR2 is SQIVND (reference sequence). Between the trimmed V and J ends, which lost 5 bases and 6 bases, there was a span of 20 bases. The CDR3 is made up of 15 amino acids. CDR3 residues: CASSRAGGTVLEQYF. The CDR3 region has the DNA TGTGCCAGTAGTCGGGCAGGAGGGACAGTGCTCGAGCAGTACTTC.

This clone has a handful of counts. V usage is TRBV27 and J usage is TRBJ2-2, with 10 positions matching TRBD2. V shed 3 bases, J shed 2 bases, and the junction held 6 bases outside the gene matches. Germline values: CDR1 MNHEY, CDR2 SMNVEV (reference sequence). This CDR3 has 17 amino acids. The CDR3: CASSLEGLAVNTGELFF. For the CDR3, the DNA is TGTGCCAGCAGTTTGGAAGGACTAGCGGTAAACACCGGGGAGCTGTTTTTT.

About this clone: The same CDR3 also results from other DNA sequences found in this sample. The chain is built from TRBV11-2 and TRBJ2-7; D gene unclear. Germline assignment: CDR1 SGHAT and CDR2 FQNNGV. The CDR3 runs 13 residues. V was pared by 1 base and J by 1 base, with 5 bases between. The CDR3 DNA reads as TGTGCCAGCAGCTTAGGGGGATCCTACGAGCAGTACTTC. This gives the protein CASSLGGSYEQYF. The full variable domain, completed using reference TRBV11-2 and TRBJ2-7, is EAGVAQSPRYKIIEKRQSVAFWCNPISGHATLYWYQQILGQGPKLLIQFQNNGVVDDSQLPKDRFSAERLKGVDSTLKIQPAKLEDSAVYLCASSLGGSYEQYFGPGTRLTVT.

The CDR3 is CASSVPYKGGDYEQYF. For the CDR3, the DNA is TGTGCCAGCAGCGTACCTTACAAGGGCGGGGACTACGAGCAGTACTTC. V and J are TRBV13 and TRBJ2-7, with D perhaps TRBD2 (6 bases). V shed 5 bases and J shed 3 bases, with 20 bases lying between them. The CDR3 runs to 16 residues. The V gene's germline CDR1 is PRHDT and CDR2 FYEKMQ (reference sequence).

The chain couples TRBV11-2 to TRBJ2-3; D is undetermined. V lost 1 base and J lost 2, with 13 bases in between. This CDR3 has 16 amino acids. Germline CDR1 SGHAT, CDR2 FQNNGV. The CDR3: CASSLGILRNTDTQYF. The CDR3 DNA reads TGTGCCAGCAGCTTAGGTATTTTGCGAAACACAGATACGCAGTATTTT.

This clone is a singleton in its sample. The rearrangement joins TRBV2 to TRBJ2-1, with 7 nucleotides matching TRBD2. J gave up 7 bases and V 8 bases, and 14 bases lay outside the gene matches. The germline V gene encodes CDR1 SNHLY and CDR2 FYNNEI. This CDR3 is built from 15 residues. The CDR3 protein is CASHDGGEGSNEQFF. Written as DNA, the CDR3 is TGTGCCAGCCACGATGGGGGGGAGGGCTCTAATGAGCAGTTCTTC.

The genes are TRBV28 and TRBJ1-2; a possible D gene is TRBD1 (6 bases). The germline CDR1 and CDR2 sequences are MDHEN and SYDVKM. The CDR3 extends over 13 amino acids. With 6 bases removed from V and 7 bases from J, the gap between germline ends came to 15 bases. The CDR3 DNA follows: TGTGCCAGCAGCCCCGGGGGGCGCGGTGGCTACACCTTC. Translation gives CASSPGGRGGYTF.

The chain combines TRBV7-9 with TRBJ1-6, with TRBD1 identical over 7 bases. The V gene end was trimmed by 3 bases and the J gene end by 3 bases; junction bases not matched to a gene: 2. Germline loops: CDR1 SEHNR, CDR2 FQNEAQ (reference sequence). The CDR3 sequence is 15 residues long. CDR3 residues: CASSFRDSYNSPLHF. The CDR3 DNA sequence: TGTGCCAGCAGCTTCCGGGACAGCTATAATTCACCCCTCCACTTT.

The chain carries TRBV6-5 and TRBJ1-1; tentative D call: TRBD1 (5 bases). The V gene lost 1 base and the J gene lost 3 bases, with 12 bases spanning the gap. Germline V gene lookup returns CDR1 MNHEY and CDR2 SVGAGI. The CDR3 is 15 residues long. The CDR3 coding sequence is TGTGCCAGCAGTTACTTCCTCAGGGCGGACACTGAAGCTTTCTTT. As protein: CASSYFLRADTEAFF.